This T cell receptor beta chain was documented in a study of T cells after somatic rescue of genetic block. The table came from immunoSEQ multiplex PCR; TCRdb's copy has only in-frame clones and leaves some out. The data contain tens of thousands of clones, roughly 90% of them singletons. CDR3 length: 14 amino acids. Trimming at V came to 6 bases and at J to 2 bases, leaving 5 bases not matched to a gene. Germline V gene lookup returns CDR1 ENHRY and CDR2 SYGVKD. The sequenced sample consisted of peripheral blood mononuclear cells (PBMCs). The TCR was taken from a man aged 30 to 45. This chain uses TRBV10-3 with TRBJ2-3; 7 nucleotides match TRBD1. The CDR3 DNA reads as TGTGCCATCAGGAAGGGACAGTCCACAGATACGCAGTATTTT. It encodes CAIRKGQSTDTQYF.